This TCR beta chain was sequenced in a study of beta chain features in type 1 diabetes (dated by TCRdb to the late 2010s). Background for the entire study: Mean age, gender distribution, total cell number and subset yield were not different between patients and healthy donors. Across all samples, approximately 98,000,000 sorted cells were examined, and cell number per subset correlated strongly with RNA yield. In the study, TCRB repertoires of sorted circulating CD4+ T cell subsets from recently diagnosed type 1 diabetes patients were compared with those of matched healthy donors. Regulatory and stem cell-like memory subsets were obtained from only 8 patients and about 8 healthy donors, while naive and central memory subsets were obtained from all 30 or so donors. The research as a whole found: Because cDNA rather than genomic DNA was sequenced, highly expressing activated cells could have been over-represented, although no difference in activation and CD3 levels was found between groups. Shorter templates might be favored by PCR, yet because patient and control samples were amplified and corrected together, any such skew would affect both groups equally. Only small numbers of individuals were included in the HLA sub-analyses, which left unresolved whether HLA type had any influence on TCRB rearrangement. Fewer insertions and more nucleotide deletions at VDJ recombination sites were observed in patients with type 1 diabetes, implying thymic rearrangement abnormalities. In all four CD4+ subsets, TCRB CDR3 length was moderately but significantly shorter in type 1 diabetes patients. Naive, central memory and regulatory TCRB repertoires appeared to be more alike among patients than among healthy donors.

This clone turned up a few times. Its antigen target is currently unknown. No qualities accompany the bases; no much larger clone lies one base away. Each donor gave one peripheral blood draw, averaging roughly 0.11 L, which was collected into heparinised tubes. A BD FACSAria II was used to sort naive, central memory, regulatory and stem cell-like memory CD4+ T cells with a panel that included CD45RO, CCR7, CD25, CD127, CD95 and CD27. A purity above 95% was achieved for all sorted populations. PBMCs were separated immediately by Lymphoprep density gradient centrifugation and were stained directly, without being cultured. To minimize batch effects, samples were stained and sorted in pairs, one healthy donor with one patient per experiment. The germline V gene sets CDR1 to LGHNT and CDR2 to FRNRAP. Deletion took 7 bases off V and 0 bases off J, with a span of 10 bases between the germline ends. Spanning cysteine to phenylalanine, the CDR3 consists of 15 amino acids. Of all the DNA, just the CDR3 is kept, 45 bases in frame from base 1.

The High Capacity cDNA Reverse Transcription Kit was used to reverse transcribe all of the isolated RNA, meaning that expressed TCRB transcripts were what got sequenced. Deep immunoSEQ sequencing was performed on naive, central memory and regulatory T cell samples, with an average of roughly 3.6 million total reads per sample. After sorted cells were lysed in RLT buffer, RNA was extracted with DNase-treated RNeasy Micro or Mini kits, with the choice depending on cell number. Each cell subset was processed separately to prevent cross-contamination, with patient and healthy donor samples processed together. The immunoSEQ multiplex PCR was used to amplify TCRB sequences from cDNA, yielding 87-bp fragments that span the CDR3 region. The amplicons were sequenced using the Illumina HiSeq platform. In the authors' own workflow: Synthetic template baselines were used to correct PCR bias computationally, reads within Hamming distance 2 were collapsed, and singletons that could not be merged were discarded. Reads were aligned against IMGT so that V, D and J genes, CDR3 length and insertions or deletions at six rearrangement sites could be assigned. Within each subset, clonotype counts were normalized to sorted cell number, and only after that were true diversity and Gini coefficients computed with the tcR R package. Repertoire sharing was quantified using the overlap coefficient calculated on TCRB nucleotide sequences. As a proxy for the pre-selection repertoire, out-of-frame TCRB sequences from naive cells were analyzed. Drawn from immuneACCESS, this table holds only the in-frame rearrangements with V and J called that TCRdb kept. Clones are partly lost; checked studies trace under half to an unresolved V gene and leave the rest unexplained. V and J calls plus clone size are reproduced from that table; the DNA served to infer D and trimming. This sample has hundreds of thousands of clones in its table, and around an eighth of those were observed once. 0.015% to 0.02% of the sample belongs to the ten largest clones.

The chain couples TRBV12-5 to TRBJ1-6, with no D gene named confidently. This sequence was found in a man between 18 and 35 years old in good health. The sample consisted of naive CD4+ T cells from blood. The sample's cell subset or site, from its label and the paper: true naive CD4+ T cells. The nucleotide sequence is TGTGCTAGTGACAAGATTAACTCCTATAATTCACCCCTCCACTTT. Protein translation: CASDKINSYNSPLHF.